This T cell receptor beta chain was recorded in a study of cytomegalovirus exposure and HLA in healthy donors. Findings of the study overall: Among the sequence variants, a highly shared cluster was likely an artifact of sequencing. Confirmation was obtained in vitro that three CMV-associated chains are specific for CMV antigens.

The CDR3 loop spans 17 amino acids. Germline V gives CDR1 MGHRA, CDR2 YSYEKL. V lost 4 bases to trimming and J lost 1 base; unmatched junction nucleotides: 7. This clone was seen once. Its antigen is currently unknown. Researchers ran the PCR with 60 Vbeta and 13 Jbeta primers. Per the study methods: An analysis performed later counted about 80 million unique TCR beta chains (around 11 million of them shared). Clones were read by immunoSEQ multiplex PCR, and TCRdb kept only the in-frame ones, dropping some. V and J calls and clone size are copied from that table; D and trimming were computed from the DNA. The repertoire holds about 100,000 clones, roughly 85% seen once, with around 3.6% in the top ten.

This sequence joins TRBV4-1 and TRBJ2-1, with 10 positions matching TRBD2. Sequenced material: PBMCs. This receptor was taken from a man aged 25-40 years in good health and CMV-seronegative. CDR3 in amino acids: CASSPRTSGVSYNEQFF. In nucleotides, the CDR3 is TGCGCCAGCAGCCCCAGAACTAGCGGGGTTTCCTACAATGAGCAGTTCTTC.